This entry lists 24 T cell receptor beta chains sequenced from one sample in a study of shared clonotypes between healthy human individuals. The data were produced by immunoSEQ multiplex PCR, yet TCRdb's version contains in-frame clones alone and is incomplete. The repertoire has hundreds of thousands of clones, around 97% of them found once; the top ten carry around 0.06%. Sequenced sample: naive CD4+ T cells sorted from blood. Subset noted: CD45RA+ positively selected. The receptor source for this set is a woman in her twenties or thirties in good health.

The V call is TRBV6-1, the J call TRBJ1-4, with D unclear. The germline gives CDR1 MNHNS, CDR2 SASEGT. The length of the CDR3 is 16 residues. Trimming removed 3 bases from V and 7 bases from J, with 18 bases in between. This CDR3 is CASSDSWPVVSEKLFF. As DNA, the CDR3 is TGTGCCAGCAGTGATAGTTGGCCAGTCGTTAGTGAAAAACTGTTTTTT.

This chain connects TRBV11-3 to TRBJ2-7; TRBD1 is a possible D gene (5 bases). Trimming left V 1 base short and J 0 bases short, with 7 bases between. The CDR3 sequence is 14 residues long. In germline, CDR1 is SGHNT, CDR2 YENEEA. Here the CDR3 DNA reads TGTGCCAGCAGCTTAGGGGGCGGCTCCTACGAGCAGTACTTC. This encodes CASSLGGGSYEQYF.

The chain combines TRBV10-3 with TRBJ2-7; D gene ambiguous. Germline-derived CDR1 and CDR2 are ENHRY and SYGVKD. CDR3 length: 11 amino acids. Deletions cut 2 bases from V and 5 bases from J, with 4 bases between. CDR3 amino acids: CAISELNEQYF. The CDR3 region has the DNA TGTGCCATCAGTGAGCTCAACGAGCAGTACTTC.

This chain joins TRBV5-1 and TRBJ2-7; 7 positions match TRBD1. The CDR3 consists of 14 residues. CDR1 is SGHRS, CDR2 YFSETQ, per germline. Germline trimming cut 0 bases from V and 7 bases from J; bases unmatched to any gene: 7. CDR3 bases: TGCGCCAGCAGCTTGGGCAGGGGGTGGGGAGAGCAGTACTTC. It codes for CASSLGRGWGEQYF.

The chain combines TRBV4-1 with TRBJ1-6; 7 nucleotides line up with TRBD1. Germline V CDR1 and CDR2: MGHRA, YSYEKL. This CDR3 contains 16 residues. V gave up 1 base and J gave up 7 bases; unmatched junction bases: 7. CDR3 sequence: CASSQVFPRGNSPLHF. Written as DNA, the CDR3 is TGCGCCAGCAGCCAAGTTTTCCCCAGGGGGAATTCACCCCTCCACTTT.

This CDR3 is CASSLTAGNTIYF. The CDR3 DNA reads as TGTGCCAGCAGTTTAACAGCTGGAAACACCATATATTTT. This chain connects TRBV27 to TRBJ1-3; D gene uncertain. The V gene lost 2 bases and the J gene lost 2 bases, with 4 bases spanning the gap. Germline CDR1 reads MNHEY; CDR2 reads SMNVEV (reference sequence). The CDR3 spans 13 residues.

V gene TRBV10-3 combines with J gene TRBJ2-7; 13 bases align to TRBD2. The germline V gene encodes CDR1 ENHRY and CDR2 SYGVKD. Germline trimming cut 3 bases from V and 4 bases from J; bases unmatched to any gene: 6. This CDR3 contains 16 residues. The CDR3 DNA reads TGTGCCATCAGTGAATTTCGGACTAGCGGGAGTTACGAGCAGTACTTC. Its translation: CAISEFRTSGSYEQYF.

V and J are TRBV21-1 and TRBJ2-1; no check of the table's D call, TRBD2, against the DNA was made. TRBV21-1 is marked as a pseudogene. The CDR3 length is 15 residues. Written as DNA, the CDR3 is TGTGCCAGCAGCAACGGTAGCCGGTCATACAATGAGCAGTTCTTC. It yields the protein CASSNGSRSYNEQFF.

This chain connects TRBV6-5 to TRBJ2-7; TRBD2 agrees at 10 bases. CDR1 MNHEY and CDR2 SVGAGI come from the germline V gene. Losses at the gene ends were 0 bases for V and 3 bases for J; bases not matched to a gene: 2. This CDR3 is built from 15 residues. DNA of the CDR3: TGTGCCAGCAGTTACTCGTGGACTAGCGGCTACGAGCAGTACTTC. Translated, it gives CASSYSWTSGYEQYF.

This chain links TRBV19 with TRBJ1-5; D might be TRBD1 (5 bases). Per the germline V gene, CDR1 is LNHDA and CDR2 is SQIVND (reference sequence). CDR3 length: 13 amino acids. The ends were cut back, 6 bases at V and 6 bases at J, with 12 bases in the middle. CDR3 DNA sequence: TGTGCCAGTAGGGGCCAGGGAGGTCAGCCCCAGCATTTT. Residues: CASRGQGGQPQHF.

V gene TRBV27 combines with J gene TRBJ2-6; D is perhaps TRBD1 (5 bases). The CDR3 totals 15 residues. The V gene's germline CDR1 is MNHEY and CDR2 SMNVEV (reference sequence). The V end was cut by 6 bases, the J end by 0 bases, with 9 bases between. As DNA, the CDR3 is TGTGCCAGCAGGGACATTACCTCTGGGGCCAACGTCCTGACTTTC. Translating it yields CASRDITSGANVLTF.

V gene TRBV28 combines with J gene TRBJ1-1; no clear D. The germline gives CDR1 MDHEN, CDR2 SYDVKM. V was clipped by 6 bases and J by 3 bases, with 5 bases between them. CDR3 size: 11 residues. CDR3 DNA sequence: TGTGCCAGCAGGTTTTACACTGAAGCTTTCTTT. It is translated as CASRFYTEAFF.

The J gene is TRBJ1-3, the V gene TRBV19; a possible D gene is TRBD1 (5 bases). The germline CDR1 and CDR2 sequences are LNHDA and SQIVND (reference sequence). The CDR3 contains 13 residues. V lost 6 bases and J lost 2, with 8 bases in between. The CDR3 coding sequence is TGTGCCAGTAGAGGGGAGACTGGAAACACCATATATTTT. Translated: CASRGETGNTIYF.

The CDR3 reads CASSGQGMAGNTIYF. In DNA form, the CDR3 reads TGTGCCAGCAGTGGACAGGGTATGGCAGGAAACACCATATATTTT. The chain links TRBV2 to TRBJ1-3; TRBD1 aligns across 7 bases. Germline V CDR1 and CDR2: SNHLY, FYNNEI. J gave up 4 bases and V 4 bases, and 7 bases lay outside the gene matches. This CDR3 region has 15 residues. The whole variable domain, filled in from reference TRBV2 and TRBJ1-3, reads EPEVTQTPSHQVTQMGQEVILRCVPISNHLYFYWYRQILGQKVEFLVSFYNNEISEKSEIFDDQFSVERPDGSNFTLKIRSTKLEDSAMYFCASSGQGMAGNTIYFGEGSWLTVV.

The chain joins TRBV6-5 to TRBJ1-2; 7 bases are shared with TRBD1. The CDR3 contains 15 residues. Germline CDR1 and CDR2: MNHEY and SVGAGI. The ends lost 0 bases at V and 8 bases at J; junction bases unmatched: 9. The CDR3 loop is CASSYSGQGGWGYTF. The CDR3 DNA reads TGTGCCAGCAGTTACTCCGGCCAGGGGGGTTGGGGCTACACCTTC.

The chain recombines TRBV28 with TRBJ1-2; possible D gene TRBD1, 5 bases. Germline loops: CDR1 MDHEN, CDR2 SYDVKM. Trimming took off 2 bases at V and 7 bases at J, with 11 bases between the two ends. The CDR3 sequence is 13 residues long. The CDR3 bases are TGTGCCAGCAGTTTAGGGCCCGGGGGTGGCTACACCTTC. It yields the protein CASSLGPGGGYTF.

The chain uses TRBV6-5 and TRBJ2-3; D is unresolved. The CDR3 runs to 15 residues. The germline gives CDR1 MNHEY, CDR2 SVGAGI. Trimming took 5 bases from V and 0 from J, leaving 12 bases between them. The CDR3 region has the DNA TGTGCCAGCAGTCCCAACTTCGGTAGCACAGATACGCAGTATTTT. This codes for CASSPNFGSTDTQYF.

The CDR3 protein is CASSPRQGKQYF. In nucleotides, the CDR3 is TGTGCCAGCAGCCCCCGACAGGGCAAGCAGTACTTC. This rearrangement joins TRBV7-6 to TRBJ2-7; 7 positions match TRBD1. The CDR3 spans 12 residues. J was trimmed by 8 bases and V by 5 bases; bases with no gene match: 6. CDR1 is SGHVS and CDR2 is FNYEAQ in the germline V gene.

The rearrangement uses TRBV28 and TRBJ2-7; no clear D. Germline loops: CDR1 MDHEN, CDR2 SYDVKM. V was trimmed by 6 bases and J by 0 bases, leaving 6 bases between them. The length of the CDR3 is 12 residues. The CDR3 loop reads CASSKSSYEQYF. The CDR3 coding sequence is TGTGCCAGCAGCAAGAGCTCCTACGAGCAGTACTTC.

The chain joins TRBV6-6 to TRBJ1-5; tentatively, D is TRBD1 (6 bases). CDR1 and CDR2 from the germline V gene are MNHNY and SVGAGI (reference sequence). CDR3 length: 16 amino acids. Trimming shortened V by 6 bases and J by 5 bases, and 20 bases separated the two germline ends. CDR3 residues: CASRVVGRGRDQPQHF. The CDR3 coding sequence is TGTGCCAGCAGGGTTGTAGGCAGGGGAAGGGATCAGCCCCAGCATTTT.

The CDR3 nucleotides read TGTGCCAGCAGCTTACAACTAGCGGGCGGTCCCACACAAGAGACCCAGTACTTC. It translates to CASSLQLAGGPTQETQYF. V gene TRBV7-2 combines with J gene TRBJ2-5; TRBD2 agrees at 9 bases. The V gene end was trimmed by 2 bases and the J gene end by 2 bases; junction bases not matched to a gene: 12. The CDR3 covers 18 residues. Germline values: CDR1 SGHTA, CDR2 FQGNSA.

This chain connects TRBV11-3 to TRBJ2-1, with 11 bases identical to TRBD2. The CDR3 sequence is 17 residues long. With 2 bases clipped from V and 6 bases from J, the junction kept 9 bases outside the gene matches. CDR1 is SGHNT, CDR2 YENEEA, per germline. CDR3: CASSLLSSGRSSNEQFF. The CDR3 DNA reads TGTGCCAGCAGCTTATTATCTAGCGGGAGGTCAAGCAATGAGCAGTTCTTC.

This chain joins TRBV2 and TRBJ1-1; D unresolved. The CDR3 spans 13 residues. The germline V and J ends were trimmed by 8 bases and 5 bases, with 15 bases remaining between them. Per the germline V gene, CDR1 is SNHLY and CDR2 is FYNNEI. The CDR3 loop reads CASSRRGRTEAFF. CDR3 sequence (DNA): TGTGCCAGCTCCCGACGGGGTCGGACTGAAGCTTTCTTT.

Notes on this clone: Other DNA sequences in the sample encode the same CDR3. The rearrangement joins TRBV19 to TRBJ1-1; a weak D match, TRBD1 (5 bases). In germline, CDR1 is LNHDA, CDR2 SQIVND (reference sequence). The CDR3 contains 11 residues. Trimming pared 8 bases from V and 4 bases from J, leaving 8 bases between. The CDR3, as DNA: TGTGCCAGTTCGGGGGGCACTGAAGCTTTCTTT. It translates to CASSGGTEAFF.